These 8 T cell receptor beta chains were all obtained from the same sample, sequenced in a study of T cell responses to AZD1222 COVID-19 vaccine. The method was immunoSEQ multiplex PCR; TCRdb's version includes in-frame clones alone and lacks a portion of them. The table lists around 120,000 clones, 92% of them singletons. The source material was peripheral blood, sampled 28 days after the second AZD1222 dose. The receptors here all came from an adult who received the AZD1222 COVID-19 vaccine.

The sample holds one count of this clone. As DNA, the CDR3 is TGTGCCAGCTCACCACTAGGGAACACTGAAGCTTTCTTT. This codes for CASSPLGNTEAFF. The chain uses TRBV18 and TRBJ1-1; no firm D call. Germline assignment: CDR1 KGHSH and CDR2 LQKENI. Trimming stripped 1 base from V and 1 base from J, with 4 bases between. CDR3 length: 13 amino acids.

V usage is TRBV4-2 and J usage is TRBJ1-1; 8 bases line up with TRBD1. V trimming: 2 bases; J trimming: 6 bases; junction bases outside the gene matches: 8. Per germline, CDR1 LGHNA and CDR2 YNFKEQ. The CDR3 is made up of 15 amino acids. The CDR3 loop reads CASSQIRGLVAEAFF. Here the CDR3 DNA reads TGTGCCAGCAGCCAAATCAGGGGGCTTGTGGCTGAAGCTTTCTTT.

The chain is built from TRBV11-2 and TRBJ2-2; D is uncertain. The germline V gene encodes CDR1 SGHAT and CDR2 FQNNGV. CDR3 size: 13 residues. V gave up 1 base and J gave up 6 bases, with 6 bases separating them. CDR3 amino acids: CASSLVVAGELFF. DNA for the CDR3: TGTGCCAGCAGCTTAGTGGTTGCCGGGGAGCTGTTTTTT.

The chain links TRBV7-9 to TRBJ1-1, with 9 bases identical to TRBD1. The CDR3 consists of 15 residues. V trimming: 5 bases; J trimming: 0 bases; junction bases outside the gene matches: 4. CDR1 SEHNR and CDR2 FQNEAQ come from the germline V gene (reference sequence). CDR3 region: CASSPGQGMNTEAFF. The CDR3 coding sequence is TGTGCCAGCAGCCCCGGACAGGGGATGAACACTGAAGCTTTCTTT.

As concerns this clone: At one end the junction does not follow the germline gene, possibly because of a read error. This chain links TRBV15 with TRBJ1-2, with D tentatively TRBD1 (5 bases). Germline V gene data show CDR1 as LNHNV and CDR2 as YYDKDF (reference sequence). The CDR3 has 12 residues. CDR3 loop: CATSRERGEIGF. The CDR3 coding sequence is TGTGCCACCAGCAGAGAGAGGGGTGAAATCGGCTTC.

The V gene is TRBV10-3, the J gene TRBJ2-7; D tentatively reads TRBD1 or TRBD2 (5 bases each). Germline V gives CDR1 ENHRY, CDR2 SYGVKD. The V gene lost 4 bases and the J gene lost 7 bases, with 26 bases spanning the gap. The length of the CDR3 is 17 residues. DNA of the CDR3: TGTGCCATCAGTGGGGACCCCGGTAAGGGAGTCGTGATAGAGCAGTACTTC. Translation: CAISGDPGKGVVIEQYF.

V is TRBV28 and J is TRBJ1-3; D possibly corresponds to TRBD1 (6 bases). Germline V gene lookup returns CDR1 MDHEN and CDR2 SYDVKM. Trimming removed 2 bases at V and 0 bases at J, with 14 bases between. This CDR3 is built from 17 residues. The CDR3 region has the DNA TGTGCCAGCAGTTTACGACAGGCCAGGAGCTCTGGAAACACCATATATTTT. Protein sequence: CASSLRQARSSGNTIYF.

The chain carries TRBV28 and TRBJ1-1, with no clear D. Per the germline V gene, CDR1 is MDHEN and CDR2 is SYDVKM. V lost 4 bases, J lost 0 bases, and 12 bases lay in between. The CDR3 contains 15 residues. The CDR3 loop is CASSSPTVMNTEAFF. CDR3 nucleotide sequence: TGTGCCAGCAGTTCCCCGACGGTGATGAACACTGAAGCTTTCTTT. The whole variable domain, remainder taken from reference TRBV28 and TRBJ1-1, is DVKVTQSSRYLVKRTGEKVFLECVQDMDHENMFWYRQDPGLGLRLIYFSYDVKMKEKGDIPEGYSVSREKKERFSLILESASTNQTSMYLCASSSPTVMNTEAFFGQGTRLTVV.